This T cell receptor beta chain was identified during a study of neurological immune-mediated disorders. Study details: Secondary progressive disease was present in 3, and relapsing-remitting disease in around 31, of the approximately 35 multiple sclerosis patients.

Study results and caveats: Multiple sclerosis was found to have the least TCR clonal expansion, below healthy controls, and HTLV-1-associated myelopathy the most. The expanded clones of different subjects shared no CDR3 amino acid sequences (suggesting private repertoires in all groups).

The length of the CDR3 is 16 residues. With 2 bases clipped from V and 5 bases from J, the junction kept 8 bases outside the gene matches. CDR1 is KGHSH, CDR2 LQKENI, per germline. This clonotype was found many times. The antigen is undetermined. As to time point: longitudinal time-point 1 (baseline). With 10-nucleotide random UMIs included, cDNA was synthesized by 5'RACE. TCRdb fed the 5' RACE reads into MiXCR, producing one record per CDR3 protein. The sample lists roughly 36,000 distinct CDR3 sequences; about 3.3% were seen once. The chain combines TRBV18 with TRBJ1-4; TRBD1 matches 7 bases. The specimen was PBMCs. The clonotype was recovered from a woman aged 55-70 years with multiple sclerosis. The CDR3 spells CASSPSRTGLNEKLFF. CDR3 coding DNA: TGTGCCAGCTCACCATCAAGGACAGGCCTCAATGAAAAACTGTTTTTT.